The following is a T cell receptor (beta chain) sequence with its context. What it recognizes is unknown. Other nucleotide sequences from this sample produce the same CDR3. PCR used 60 Vbeta primers and 13 Jbeta primers. Produced via immunoSEQ multiplex PCR; TCRdb's table is partial and in-frame only. The table shows some 200,000 clones, with 70% occurring only once. These data are taken from a study of cytomegalovirus exposure and HLA in healthy donors. Overall study findings and caveats: Cytomegalovirus status was reportedly diagnosed by the classifier with high sensitivity and specificity. An analysis done earlier found most TCR beta V segments productive about 90% or about 30% of the time. Among immune exposure information, only CMV serostatus was available.

The CDR3 loop spans 13 amino acids. V was pared by 0 bases and J by 8 bases, with 9 bases between. From germline, CDR1 is SGDLS and CDR2 YYNGEE. The origin of this receptor is a middle-aged man in good health and CMV-seropositive. The sequenced material came from PBMCs. V and J are TRBV9 and TRBJ1-3; TRBD1 is a possible D gene (5 bases). DNA for the CDR3: TGTGCCAGCAGCGTAGGGGGAGGGGACACCATATATTTT. Amino acid sequence: CASSVGGGDTIYF.